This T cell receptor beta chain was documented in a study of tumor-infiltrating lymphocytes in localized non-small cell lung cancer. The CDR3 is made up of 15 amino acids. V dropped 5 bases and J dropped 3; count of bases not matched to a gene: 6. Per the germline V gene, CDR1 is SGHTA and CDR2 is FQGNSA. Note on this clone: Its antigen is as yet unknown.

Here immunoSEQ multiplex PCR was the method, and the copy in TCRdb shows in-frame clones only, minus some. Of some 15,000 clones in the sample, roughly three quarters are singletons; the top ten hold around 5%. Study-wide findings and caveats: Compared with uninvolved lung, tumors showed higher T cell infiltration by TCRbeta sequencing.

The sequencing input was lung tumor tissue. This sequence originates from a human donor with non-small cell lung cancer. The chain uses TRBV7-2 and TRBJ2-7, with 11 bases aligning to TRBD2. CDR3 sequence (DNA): TGTGCCAGCAGCGTATCGGGACTAGCGGTCTACGAGCAGTACTTC. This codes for CASSVSGLAVYEQYF.